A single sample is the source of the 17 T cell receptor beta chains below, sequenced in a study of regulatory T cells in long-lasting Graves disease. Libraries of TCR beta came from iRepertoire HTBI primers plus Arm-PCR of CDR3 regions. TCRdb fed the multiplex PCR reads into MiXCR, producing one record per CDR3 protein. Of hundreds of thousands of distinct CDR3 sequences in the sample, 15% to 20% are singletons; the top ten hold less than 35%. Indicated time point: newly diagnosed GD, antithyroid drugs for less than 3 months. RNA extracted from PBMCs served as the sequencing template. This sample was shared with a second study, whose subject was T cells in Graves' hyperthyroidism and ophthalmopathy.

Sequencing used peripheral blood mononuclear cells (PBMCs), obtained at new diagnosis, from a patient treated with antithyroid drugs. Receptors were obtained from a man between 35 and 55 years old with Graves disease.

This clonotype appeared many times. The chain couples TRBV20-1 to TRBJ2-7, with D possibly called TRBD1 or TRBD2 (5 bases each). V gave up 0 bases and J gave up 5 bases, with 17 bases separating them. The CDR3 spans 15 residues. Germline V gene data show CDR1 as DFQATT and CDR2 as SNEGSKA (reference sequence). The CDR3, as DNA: TGCAGTGCTAGAGATCTCTTGGGACGGCTAAACGAGCAGTACTTC. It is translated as CSARDLLGRLNEQYF.

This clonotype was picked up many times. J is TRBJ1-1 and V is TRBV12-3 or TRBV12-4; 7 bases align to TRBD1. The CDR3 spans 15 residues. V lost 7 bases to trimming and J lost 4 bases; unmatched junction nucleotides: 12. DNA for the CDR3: TGTGCCAGCAACCCACAGGGGTCCCCGGGCACTGAAGCTTTCTTT. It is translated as CASNPQGSPGTEAFF.

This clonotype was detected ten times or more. The CDR3 protein is CASSLFGGGEKLFF. Written as DNA, the CDR3 is TGCGCCAGCAGCCTCTTCGGGGGCGGTGAAAAACTGTTTTTT. The chain couples TRBV4-1 to TRBJ1-4, with D possibly matching TRBD1 (6 bases). Germline V gene sequence: CDR1 MGHRA, CDR2 YSYEKL. This CDR3 is 14 amino acids long. The ends were cut back, 4 bases at V and 7 bases at J, with 13 bases in the middle.

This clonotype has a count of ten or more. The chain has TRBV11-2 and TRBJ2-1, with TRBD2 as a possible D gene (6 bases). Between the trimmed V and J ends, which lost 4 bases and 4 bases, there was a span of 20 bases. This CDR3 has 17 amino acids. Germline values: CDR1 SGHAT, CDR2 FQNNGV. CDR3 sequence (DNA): TGTGCCAGCAGCTCCCCTCACTGGGCGGGGTTTTACAATGAGCAGTTCTTC. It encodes CASSSPHWAGFYNEQFF.

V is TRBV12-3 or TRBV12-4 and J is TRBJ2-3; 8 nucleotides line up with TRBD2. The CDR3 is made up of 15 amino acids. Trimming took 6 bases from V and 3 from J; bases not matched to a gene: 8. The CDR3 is CASSLLGTRTDTQYF. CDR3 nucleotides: TGTGCCAGCAGCCTACTAGGGACTAGAACAGATACGCAGTATTTT.

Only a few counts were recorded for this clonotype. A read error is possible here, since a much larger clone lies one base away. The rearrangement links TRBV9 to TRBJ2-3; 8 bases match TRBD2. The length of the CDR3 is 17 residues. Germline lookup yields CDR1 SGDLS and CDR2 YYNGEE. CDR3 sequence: CASSVAPLAASTDTKYF. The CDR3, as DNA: TGTGCCAGCAGCGTAGCTCCACTAGCGGCTAGCACAGATACGAAGTATTTT.

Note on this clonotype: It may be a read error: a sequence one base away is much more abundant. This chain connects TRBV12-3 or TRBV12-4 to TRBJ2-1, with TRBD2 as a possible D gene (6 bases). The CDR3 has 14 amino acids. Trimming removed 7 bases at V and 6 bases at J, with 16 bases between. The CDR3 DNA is TGTGCCAGCAATTCAGAGGGGAGGCGCAATGAGCAGTTCTTC. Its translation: CASNSEGRRNEQFF.

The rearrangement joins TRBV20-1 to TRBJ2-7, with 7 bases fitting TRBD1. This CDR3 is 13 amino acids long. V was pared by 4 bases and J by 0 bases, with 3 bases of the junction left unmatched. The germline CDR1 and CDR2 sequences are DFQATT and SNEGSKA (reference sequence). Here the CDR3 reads CSATGTDSYEQYF. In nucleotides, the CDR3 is TGCAGTGCTACCGGGACAGACTCCTACGAGCAGTACTTC.

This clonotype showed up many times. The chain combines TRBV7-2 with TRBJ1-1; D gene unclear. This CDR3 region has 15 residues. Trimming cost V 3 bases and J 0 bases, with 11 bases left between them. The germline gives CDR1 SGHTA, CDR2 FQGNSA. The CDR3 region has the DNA TGTGCCAGCAGCTTGAGGATCCTCCTGAACACTGAAGCTTTCTTT. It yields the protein CASSLRILLNTEAFF.

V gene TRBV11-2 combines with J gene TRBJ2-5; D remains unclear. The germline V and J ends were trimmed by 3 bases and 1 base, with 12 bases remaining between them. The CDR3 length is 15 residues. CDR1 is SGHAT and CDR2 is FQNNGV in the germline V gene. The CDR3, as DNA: TGTGCCAGCAGCTTCGGTGTACGATTCCAAGAGACCCAGTACTTC. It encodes CASSFGVRFQETQYF.

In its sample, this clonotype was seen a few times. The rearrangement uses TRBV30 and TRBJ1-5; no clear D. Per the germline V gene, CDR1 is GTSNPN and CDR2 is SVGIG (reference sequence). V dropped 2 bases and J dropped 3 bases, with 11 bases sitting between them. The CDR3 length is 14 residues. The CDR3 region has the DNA TGTGCCTGGAGTCACGGGAACCTCAATCAGCCCCAGCATTTT. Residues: CAWSHGNLNQPQHF.

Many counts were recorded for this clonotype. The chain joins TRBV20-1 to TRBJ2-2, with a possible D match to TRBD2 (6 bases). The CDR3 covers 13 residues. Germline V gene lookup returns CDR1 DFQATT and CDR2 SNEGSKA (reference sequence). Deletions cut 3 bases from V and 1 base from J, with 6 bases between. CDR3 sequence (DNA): TGCAGTGCTAGCGGGGGGAACACCGGGGAGCTGTTTTTT. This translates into CSASGGNTGELFF.

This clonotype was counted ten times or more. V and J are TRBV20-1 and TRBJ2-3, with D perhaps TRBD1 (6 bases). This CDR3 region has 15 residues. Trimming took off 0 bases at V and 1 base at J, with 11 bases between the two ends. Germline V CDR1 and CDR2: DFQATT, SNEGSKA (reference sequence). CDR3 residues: CSARDPRTGTDTQYF. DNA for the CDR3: TGCAGTGCTAGAGATCCGAGGACAGGCACAGATACGCAGTATTTT.

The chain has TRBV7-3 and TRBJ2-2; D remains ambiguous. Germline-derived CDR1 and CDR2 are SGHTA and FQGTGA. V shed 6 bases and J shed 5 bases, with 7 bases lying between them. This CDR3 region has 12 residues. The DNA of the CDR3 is TGTGCCAGCAGTACTAAGACCGGGGAGCTGTTTTTT. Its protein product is CASSTKTGELFF.

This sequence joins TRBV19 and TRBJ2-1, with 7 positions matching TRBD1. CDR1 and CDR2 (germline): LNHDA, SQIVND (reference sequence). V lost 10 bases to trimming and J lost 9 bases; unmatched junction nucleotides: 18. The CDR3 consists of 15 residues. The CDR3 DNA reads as TGTGCCACCTCGGATCCACAGGGGTTAGGAGCTGAGCAGTTCTTC. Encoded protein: CATSDPQGLGAEQFF.

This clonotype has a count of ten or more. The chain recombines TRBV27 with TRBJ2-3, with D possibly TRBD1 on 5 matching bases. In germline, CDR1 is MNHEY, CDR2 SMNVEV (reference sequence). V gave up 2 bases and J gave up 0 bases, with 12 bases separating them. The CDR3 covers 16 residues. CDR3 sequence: CASSLAPRTSTDTQYF. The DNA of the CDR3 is TGTGCCAGCAGTTTAGCGCCCAGGACAAGCACAGATACGCAGTATTTT.

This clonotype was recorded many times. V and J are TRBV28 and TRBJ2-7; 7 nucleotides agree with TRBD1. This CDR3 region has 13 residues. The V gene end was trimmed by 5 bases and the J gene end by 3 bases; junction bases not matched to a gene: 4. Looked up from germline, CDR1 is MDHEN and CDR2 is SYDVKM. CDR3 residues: CASSRTGDYEQYF. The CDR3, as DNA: TGTGCCAGCAGTCGGACAGGAGACTACGAGCAGTACTTC.